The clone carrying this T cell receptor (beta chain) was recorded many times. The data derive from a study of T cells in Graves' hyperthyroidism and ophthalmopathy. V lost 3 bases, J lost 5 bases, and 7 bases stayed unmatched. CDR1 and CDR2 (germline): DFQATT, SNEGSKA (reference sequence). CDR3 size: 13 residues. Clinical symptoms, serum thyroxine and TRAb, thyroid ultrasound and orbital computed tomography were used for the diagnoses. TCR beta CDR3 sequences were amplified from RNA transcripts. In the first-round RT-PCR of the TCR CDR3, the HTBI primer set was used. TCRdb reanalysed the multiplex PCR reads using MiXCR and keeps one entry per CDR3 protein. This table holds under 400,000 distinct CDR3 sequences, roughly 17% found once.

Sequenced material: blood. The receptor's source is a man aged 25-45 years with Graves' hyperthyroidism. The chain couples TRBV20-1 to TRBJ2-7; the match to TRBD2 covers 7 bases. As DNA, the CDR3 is TGCAGTGCTAGTCGTCCTAGCGGTGACGAGCAGTACTTC. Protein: CSASRPSGDEQYF.